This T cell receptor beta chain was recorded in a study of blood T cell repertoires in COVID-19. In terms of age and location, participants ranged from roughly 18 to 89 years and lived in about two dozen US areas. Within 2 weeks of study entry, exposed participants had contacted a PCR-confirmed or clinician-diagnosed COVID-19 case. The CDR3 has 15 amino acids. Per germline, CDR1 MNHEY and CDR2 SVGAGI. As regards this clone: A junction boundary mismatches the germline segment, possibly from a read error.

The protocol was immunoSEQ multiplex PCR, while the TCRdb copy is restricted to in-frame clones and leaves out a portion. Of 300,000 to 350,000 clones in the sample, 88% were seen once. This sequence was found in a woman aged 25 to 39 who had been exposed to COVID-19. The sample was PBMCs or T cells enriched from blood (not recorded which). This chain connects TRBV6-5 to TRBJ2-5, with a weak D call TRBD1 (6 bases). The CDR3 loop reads CATSSVYREVKTQYF. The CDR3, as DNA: TGTGCCACCAGTTCGGTATACAGGGAAGTGAAGACCCAGTACTTC.